Following are 10 T cell receptor beta chains from one sample sequenced in a study of CD8+ T cells in alopecia areata. A panel of CD4, CD8alpha, NKG2D, NKG2ACE and other markers served to sort pooled cutaneous lymph node cells. Reverse transcribed after extraction, RNA yielded cDNA as the sequencing template. The assay was immunoSEQ multiplex PCR, and TCRdb's table has in-frame clones only and misses some. The sample has 270,000 or so clones, none seen only once. The sample consisted of CD4+ T cells sorted from a lymph node. Receptors were obtained from a C3H/HeJ mouse with alopecia areata. These mice share the MHC haplotype H2-k.

For this clone: Genes and germline come from the mouse. The read falls 4 residues short of the CDR3 end, and the missing part is taken from the germline J gene. V and J are TRBV13-1 and TRBJ2-1, with 11 bases aligning to TRBD2. From germline, CDR1 is NSHNY and CDR2 SYGAGN. This CDR3 is built from 16 residues. V dropped 0 bases and J dropped 4; count of bases not matched to a gene: 3. The DNA read from the CDR3 is TGTGCCAGCAGTGATGCCCGGACTGGGGGGTATGCT. Residues: CASSDARTGGYA. The full CDR3 protein is CASSDARTGGYAEQFF.

Points on this clone: The gene names here belong to mouse. The CDR3 spells CAWSAGPYYAEQFF. The part of the CDR3 DNA that was read is TGTGCCTGGAGTGCTGGGCCATATTATGCT. The chain employs TRBV31 and TRBJ2-1; a possible D gene is TRBD2 (5 bases). The read stops 4 residues short of the end of the CDR3; the missing end is completed from the germline J gene. Germline lookup yields CDR1 GKSSPN and CDR2 SITVG. Trimming removed 2 bases at V and 4 bases at J, with 12 bases between. The CDR3 has 14 residues.

To note about this clone: Here the gene names and germline are mouse. From the germline J gene comes the end of the CDR3, since the read stops 4 residues before it. This chain links TRBV5 with TRBJ2-1; D possibly corresponds to TRBD1 (6 bases). This CDR3 is 16 amino acids long. Germline V gives CDR1 LGHNA, CDR2 YNLKQL (reference sequence). Trimming removed 2 bases at V and 1 base at J, with 12 bases between. The sequenced CDR3 bases are TGTGCCAGCAGCCAACACCCGGGACAAAACTATGCT. Protein product: CASSQHPGQNYA. The entire CDR3 sequence reads CASSQHPGQNYAEQFF.

This clone has only a few counts. All gene names here are mouse names. The read comes to an end 4 residues before the CDR3 does, leaving the germline J gene to fill in the end. The genes are TRBV19 and TRBJ2-1; possibly TRBD2 for D (6 bases). CDR1 FNHDT and CDR2 SITEND come from the germline V gene (reference sequence). This CDR3 spans 13 amino acids. Trimming took off 5 bases at V and 2 bases at J, with 8 bases between the two ends. Incomplete CDR3 DNA: TGTGCCAGCAGCGGGGACTACTATGCT. This encodes CASSGDYYA. From start to end, the CDR3 is CASSGDYYAEQFF.

As concerns this clone: The genes are named according to mouse. The sequenced fragment ends 4 residues before the CDR3 boundary, so the rest is inferred from the germline J gene. This rearrangement joins TRBV3 to TRBJ2-5; D not resolved. This CDR3 is built from 16 residues. Per the germline V gene, CDR1 is SNHLY and CDR2 is FYNGKV (reference sequence). V dropped 3 bases and J dropped 0 bases, with 13 bases sitting between them. CDR3 sequence reads: CASSLSLTFNQDTQYF. CDR3 bases read: TGTGCCAGCAGCTTGTCCCTCACTTTTAACCAAGAC.

This clone was detected a few times. The gene names given are mouse names. The CDR3 end is not reached by the read, which stops 4 residues before it; the germline J gene fills it in. This rearrangement joins TRBV13-1 to TRBJ2-1, with TRBD2 identical over 11 bases. V shed 6 bases and J 2 bases; nucleotides not matched to a gene: 4. Germline CDR1 NSHNY, CDR2 SYGAGN. The CDR3 totals 15 residues. This chain's CDR3 is CASTRLGGDYAEQFF. CDR3 DNA, as far as it was read: TGTGCCAGCACTCGACTGGGGGGGGACTATGCT.

With respect to this clone: The genes and germline here are from mouse. The read falls 4 residues short of the CDR3 end, and the missing part is taken from the germline J gene. The chain joins TRBV13-2 to TRBJ1-2; D gene unclear. CDR1 and CDR2 (germline): NNHNN, SYGAGS (reference sequence). Trimming cost V 1 base and J 0 bases, with 7 bases left between them. This CDR3 has 14 residues. CDR3 amino acids: CASGDRSSNSDYTF. The sequenced part of the CDR3 DNA is TGTGCCAGCGGTGATAGGTCATCAAACTCC.

As concerns this clone: Gene names are the mouse ones. The read ends 4 residues before the CDR3 terminus; that terminus is restored from the germline J gene. The chain uses TRBV19 and TRBJ2-1, with 7 positions matching TRBD1. The J segment lost 2 bases and the V segment lost 3 bases, leaving 5 bases of the junction unmatched. The CDR3 sequence is 15 residues long. CDR1 is FNHDT, CDR2 SITEND, per germline (reference sequence). The sequenced part of the CDR3 DNA is TGTGCCAGCAGTAAACAGGGACAGTACTATGCT. It translates to CASSKQGQYYA. The whole CDR3 reads CASSKQGQYYAEQFF.

The table lists this clone with many counts. These gene names are mouse names. The sequenced fragment ends 4 residues before the CDR3 boundary, so the rest is inferred from the germline J gene. The chain employs TRBV3 and TRBJ2-2, with a tentative D call TRBD2 (6 bases). Germline V gives CDR1 SNHLY, CDR2 FYNGKV (reference sequence). This CDR3 region has 15 residues. Trimming pared 1 base from V and 1 base from J, leaving 7 bases between. The DNA read from the CDR3 is TGTGCCAGCAGCTTAGGACTGGAAAACACCGGG. It encodes CASSLGLENTG. The full CDR3 sequence reads CASSLGLENTGQLYF.

This clone has a handful of counts. The genes and germline here are from mouse. The read ends 4 residues shy of where the CDR3 ends; the end is completed using the germline J gene. The chain links TRBV5 to TRBJ2-5; D uncertain. The CDR3 runs 13 residues. CDR1 is LGHNA and CDR2 is YNLKQL in the germline V gene (reference sequence). Trimming pared 4 bases from V and 0 bases from J, leaving 5 bases between. The part of the CDR3 DNA that was read is TGTGCCAGCAGCCCCTATAACCAAGAC. Amino acids: CASSPYNQD. The complete CDR3 reads CASSPYNQDTQYF.